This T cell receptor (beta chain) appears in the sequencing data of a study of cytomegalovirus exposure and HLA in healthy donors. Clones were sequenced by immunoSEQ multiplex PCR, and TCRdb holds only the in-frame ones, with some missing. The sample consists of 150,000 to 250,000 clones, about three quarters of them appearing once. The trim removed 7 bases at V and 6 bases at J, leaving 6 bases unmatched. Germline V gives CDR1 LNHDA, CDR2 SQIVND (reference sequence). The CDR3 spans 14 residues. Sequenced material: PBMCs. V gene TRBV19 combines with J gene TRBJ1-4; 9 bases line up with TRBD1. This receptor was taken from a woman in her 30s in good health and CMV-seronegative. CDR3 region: CASTQGQGYEKLFF. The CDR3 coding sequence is TGTGCCAGTACCCAGGGACAGGGATATGAAAAACTGTTTTTT.